This paragraph covers one TCR beta chain sequence. The sample comes from a study of blood T cell repertoires in COVID-19. Study-level information: Sites across the United States, Italy and Spain contributed samples from acute and convalescent COVID-19. Nucleic acid was either cDNA or gDNA, and it came from T cells, B-cell-depleted T cells, or PBMCs.

V was clipped by 2 bases and J by 2 bases; unmatched bases: 8. This CDR3 is built from 19 residues. Germline V gene sequence: CDR1 SGHRS, CDR2 YFSETQ. Generated by immunoSEQ multiplex PCR, the TCRdb table keeps only in-frame clones and is missing some. This sample has 250,000 to 300,000 clones; around four fifths occur once, and the top ten carry less than 6%. The TCR originated in a man aged 55 to 70 who had recovered from COVID-19. This chain connects TRBV5-1 to TRBJ2-3, with 16 bases lining up with TRBD2. Material: peripheral blood. This CDR3 reads CASSFKSGLAGGITDTQYF. The DNA for the CDR3 is TGCGCCAGCAGCTTTAAGTCGGGACTAGCGGGAGGGATCACAGATACGCAGTATTTT.